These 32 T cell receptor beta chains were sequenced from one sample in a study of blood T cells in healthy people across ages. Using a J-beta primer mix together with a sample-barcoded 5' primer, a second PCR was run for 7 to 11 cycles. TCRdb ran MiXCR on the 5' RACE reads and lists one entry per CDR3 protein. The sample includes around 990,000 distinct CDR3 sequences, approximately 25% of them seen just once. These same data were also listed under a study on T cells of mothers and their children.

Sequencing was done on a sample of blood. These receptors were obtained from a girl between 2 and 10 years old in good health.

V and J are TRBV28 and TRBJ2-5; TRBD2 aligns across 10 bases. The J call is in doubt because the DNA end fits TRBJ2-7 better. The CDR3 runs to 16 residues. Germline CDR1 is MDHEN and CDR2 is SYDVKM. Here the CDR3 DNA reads TGTGCCAGCAGGCCCAGAAGAGCGGGAGGGTCCTACGAGCAGTACTTC. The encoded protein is CASRPRRAGGSYEQYF.

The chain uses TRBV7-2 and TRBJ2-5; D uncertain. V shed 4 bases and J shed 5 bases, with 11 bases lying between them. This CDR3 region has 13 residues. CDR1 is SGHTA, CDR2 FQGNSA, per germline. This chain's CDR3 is CASSSPIGETQYF. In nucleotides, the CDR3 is TGTGCCAGCAGCTCACCTATCGGGGAGACCCAGTACTTC.

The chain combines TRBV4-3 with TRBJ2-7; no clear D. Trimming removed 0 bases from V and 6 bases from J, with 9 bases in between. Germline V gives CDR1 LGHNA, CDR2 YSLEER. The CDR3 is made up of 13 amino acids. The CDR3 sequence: CASSQDRFTEQYF. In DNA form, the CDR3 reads TGCGCCAGCAGCCAAGATCGCTTCACCGAGCAGTACTTC.

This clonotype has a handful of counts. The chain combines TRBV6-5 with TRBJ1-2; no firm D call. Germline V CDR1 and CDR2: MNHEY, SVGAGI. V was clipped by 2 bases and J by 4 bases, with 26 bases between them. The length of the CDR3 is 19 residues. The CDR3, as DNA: TGTGCCAGCAGTTACGATCTGGTCATTGAGGGAGGCGGAGGCTATGGCTACACCTTC. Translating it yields CASSYDLVIEGGGGYGYTF.

The CDR3 protein is CASSHPGRQEGKQYF. DNA of the CDR3: TGCGCCAGCAGCCATCCGGGACGGCAAGAAGGAAAGCAGTACTTC. The rearrangement links TRBV4-1 to TRBJ2-7, with D perhaps given as TRBD1 or TRBD2 (5 bases each). Trimming removed 3 bases from V and 8 bases from J, with 20 bases in between. This CDR3 has 15 residues. Germline V gives CDR1 MGHRA, CDR2 YSYEKL.

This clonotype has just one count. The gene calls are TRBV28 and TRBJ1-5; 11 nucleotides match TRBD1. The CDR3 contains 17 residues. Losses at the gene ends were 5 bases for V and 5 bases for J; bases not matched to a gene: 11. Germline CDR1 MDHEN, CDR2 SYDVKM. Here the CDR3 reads CASSLGDRGGYYQPQHF. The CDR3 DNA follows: TGTGCCAGCAGTCTGGGGGACAGGGGGGGGTATTATCAGCCCCAGCATTTT.

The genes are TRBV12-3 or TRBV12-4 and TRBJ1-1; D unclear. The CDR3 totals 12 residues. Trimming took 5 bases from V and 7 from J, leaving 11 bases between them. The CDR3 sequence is CASSPDHSEAFF. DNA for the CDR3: TGTGCCAGCAGTCCCGACCACAGTGAAGCTTTCTTT.

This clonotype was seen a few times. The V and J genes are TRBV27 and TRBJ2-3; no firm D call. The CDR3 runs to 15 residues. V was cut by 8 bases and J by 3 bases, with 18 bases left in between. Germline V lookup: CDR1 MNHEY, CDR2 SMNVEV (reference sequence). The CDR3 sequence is CASSQLIMTTDTQYF. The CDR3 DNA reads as TGTGCCAGCTCCCAACTGATAATGACTACAGATACGCAGTATTTT.

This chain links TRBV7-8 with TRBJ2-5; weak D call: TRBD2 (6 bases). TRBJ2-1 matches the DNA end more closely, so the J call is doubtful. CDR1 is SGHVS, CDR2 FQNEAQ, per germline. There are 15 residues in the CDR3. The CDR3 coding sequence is TGTGCCAGCAGCCCCATATTGCGGGAAGACAATGAGCAGTTCTTC. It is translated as CASSPILREDNEQFF.

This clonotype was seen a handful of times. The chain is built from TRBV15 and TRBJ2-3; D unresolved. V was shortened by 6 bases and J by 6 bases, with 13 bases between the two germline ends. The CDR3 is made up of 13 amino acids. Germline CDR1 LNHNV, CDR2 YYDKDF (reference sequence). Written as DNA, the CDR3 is TGTGCCACCAGTAGAAGCGCTGGTGATACGCAGTATTTT. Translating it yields CATSRSAGDTQYF.

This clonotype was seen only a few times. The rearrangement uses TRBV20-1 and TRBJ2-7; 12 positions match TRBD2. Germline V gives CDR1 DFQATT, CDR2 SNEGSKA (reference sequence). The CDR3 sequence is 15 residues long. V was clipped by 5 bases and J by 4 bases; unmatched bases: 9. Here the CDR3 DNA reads TGCAGTGCTCCAAAGCTAGCGGGGGGGCTTTACGAGCAGTACTTC. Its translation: CSAPKLAGGLYEQYF.

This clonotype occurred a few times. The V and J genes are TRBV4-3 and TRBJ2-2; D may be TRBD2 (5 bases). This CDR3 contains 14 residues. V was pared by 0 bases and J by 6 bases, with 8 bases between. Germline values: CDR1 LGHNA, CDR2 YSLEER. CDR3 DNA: TGCGCCAGCAGCCAAGATTCGGGATCCGGGGAGCTGTTTTTT. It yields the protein CASSQDSGSGELFF.

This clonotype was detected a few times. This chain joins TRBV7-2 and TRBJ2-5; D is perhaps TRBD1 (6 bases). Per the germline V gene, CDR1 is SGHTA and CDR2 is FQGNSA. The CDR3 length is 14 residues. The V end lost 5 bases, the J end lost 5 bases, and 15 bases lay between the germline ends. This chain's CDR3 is CASSKTGFGETQYF. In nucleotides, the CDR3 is TGTGCCAGCAGCAAAACAGGGTTCGGGGAGACCCAGTACTTC.

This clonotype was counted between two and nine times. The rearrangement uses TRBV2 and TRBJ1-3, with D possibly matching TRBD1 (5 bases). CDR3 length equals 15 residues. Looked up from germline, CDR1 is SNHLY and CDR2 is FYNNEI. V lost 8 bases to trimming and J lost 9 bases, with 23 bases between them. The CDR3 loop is CASCRTPLLEGTIYF. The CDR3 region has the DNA TGTGCCAGCTGTAGGACACCCCTACTCGAGGGCACCATATATTTT.

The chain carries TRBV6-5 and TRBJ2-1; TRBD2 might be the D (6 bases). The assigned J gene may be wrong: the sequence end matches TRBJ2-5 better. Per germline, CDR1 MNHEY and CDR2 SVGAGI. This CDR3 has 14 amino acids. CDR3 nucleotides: TGTGCCAGCAGTTACTCAGGAGGGAGTGAGACCCAGTACTTC. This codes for CASSYSGGSETQYF.

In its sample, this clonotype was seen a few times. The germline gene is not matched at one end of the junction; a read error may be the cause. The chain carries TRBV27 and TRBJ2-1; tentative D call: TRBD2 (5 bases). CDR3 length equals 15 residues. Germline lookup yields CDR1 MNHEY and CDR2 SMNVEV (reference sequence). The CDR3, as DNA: TGTGCCGGCAGCCGACCCTCCGAGGGCTACAATGAGCAGTTCTTC. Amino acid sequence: CAGSRPSEGYNEQFF.

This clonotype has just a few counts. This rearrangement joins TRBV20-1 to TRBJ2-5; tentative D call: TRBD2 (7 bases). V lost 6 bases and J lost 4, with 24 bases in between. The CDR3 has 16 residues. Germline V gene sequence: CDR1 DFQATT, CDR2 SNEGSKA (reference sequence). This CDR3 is CSAHPGGGGHGETQYF. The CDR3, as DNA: TGCAGTGCGCACCCCGGAGGGGGGGGCCATGGAGAGACCCAGTACTTC.

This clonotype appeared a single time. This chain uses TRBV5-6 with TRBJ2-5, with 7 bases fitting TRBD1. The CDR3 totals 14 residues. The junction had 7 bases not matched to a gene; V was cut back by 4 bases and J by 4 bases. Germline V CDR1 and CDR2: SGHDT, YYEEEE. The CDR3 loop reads CASSPQGWGETQYF. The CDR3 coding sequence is TGTGCCAGCAGCCCACAGGGGTGGGGAGAGACCCAGTACTTC. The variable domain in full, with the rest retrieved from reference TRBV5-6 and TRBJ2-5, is DAGVTQSPTHLIKTRGQQVTLRCSPKSGHDTVSWYQQALGQGPQFIFQYYEEEERQRGNFPDRFSGHQFPNYSSELNVNALLLGDSALYLCASSPQGWGETQYFGPGTRLLVL.

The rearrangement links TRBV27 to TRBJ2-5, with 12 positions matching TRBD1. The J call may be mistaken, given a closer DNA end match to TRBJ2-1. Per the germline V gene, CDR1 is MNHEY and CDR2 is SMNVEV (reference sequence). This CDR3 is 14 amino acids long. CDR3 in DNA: TGTGCCAGCAGAACGGGACAGGGGGCCTATGAGCAGTTCTTC. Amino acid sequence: CASRTGQGAYEQFF.

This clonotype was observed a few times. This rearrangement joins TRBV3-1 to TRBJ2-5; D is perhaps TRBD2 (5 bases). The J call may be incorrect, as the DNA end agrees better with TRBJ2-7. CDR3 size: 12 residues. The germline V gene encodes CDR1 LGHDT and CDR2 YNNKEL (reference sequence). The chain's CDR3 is CASSRRGLEQYF. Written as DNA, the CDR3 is TGTGCCAGCAGCCGCCGTGGACTCGAGCAGTACTTC.

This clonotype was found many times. The CDR3 region has the DNA TGTGCCAGCAGCCTGGACGACTACGAGCAGTACTTC. Its translation: CASSLDDYEQYF. This chain joins TRBV7-9 and TRBJ2-5, with D hard to call. Gene TRBJ2-7 matches the end of the DNA better, so the J call may be wrong. The germline V gene has CDR1 SEHNR and CDR2 FQNEAQ (reference sequence). The length of the CDR3 is 12 residues.

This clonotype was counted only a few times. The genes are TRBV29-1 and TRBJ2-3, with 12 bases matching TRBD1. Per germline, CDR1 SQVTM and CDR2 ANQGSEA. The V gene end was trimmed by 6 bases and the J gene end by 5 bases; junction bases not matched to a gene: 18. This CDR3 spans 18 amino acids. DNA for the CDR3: TGCAGCGTACTCCTCCCCGGGACAGGGGGCCACGTCGTAGATACGCAGTATTTT. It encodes CSVLLPGTGGHVVDTQYF.

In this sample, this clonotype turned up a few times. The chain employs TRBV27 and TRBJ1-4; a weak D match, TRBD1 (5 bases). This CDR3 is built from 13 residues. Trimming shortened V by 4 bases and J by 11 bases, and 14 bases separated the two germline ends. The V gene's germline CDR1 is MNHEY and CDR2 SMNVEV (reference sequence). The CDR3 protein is CASSWIGGEKLFF. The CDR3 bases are TGTGCCAGCAGTTGGATTGGAGGGGAGAAACTGTTTTTT.

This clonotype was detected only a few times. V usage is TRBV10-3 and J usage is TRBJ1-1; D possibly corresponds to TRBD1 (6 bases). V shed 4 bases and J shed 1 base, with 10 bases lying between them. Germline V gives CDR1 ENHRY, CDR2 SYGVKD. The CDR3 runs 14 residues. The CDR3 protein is CAISVGQPNTEAFF. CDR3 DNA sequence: TGTGCCATCAGTGTCGGACAGCCGAACACTGAAGCTTTCTTT.

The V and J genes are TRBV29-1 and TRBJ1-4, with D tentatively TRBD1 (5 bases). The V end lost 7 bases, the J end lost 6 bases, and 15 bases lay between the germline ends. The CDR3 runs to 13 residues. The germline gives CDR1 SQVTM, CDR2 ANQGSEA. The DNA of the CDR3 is TGCAGCGCCGACGGGGGGGAGGATGAAAAACTGTTTTTT. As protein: CSADGGEDEKLFF.

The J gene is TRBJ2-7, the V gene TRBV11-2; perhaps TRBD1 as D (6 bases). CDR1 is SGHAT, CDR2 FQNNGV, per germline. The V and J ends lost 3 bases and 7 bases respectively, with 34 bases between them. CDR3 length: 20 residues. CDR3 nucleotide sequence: TGTGCCAGCAGCTTGGGCGTATACTCAGGGGAAAAATCGGGGCGTGCTGAGCAGTACTTC. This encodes CASSLGVYSGEKSGRAEQYF.

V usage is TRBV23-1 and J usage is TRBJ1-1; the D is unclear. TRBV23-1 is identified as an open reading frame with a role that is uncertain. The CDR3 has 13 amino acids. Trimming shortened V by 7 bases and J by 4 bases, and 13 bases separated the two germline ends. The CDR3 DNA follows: TGCGCCAGCATCGGACGGCCGGGCACTGAAGCTTTCTTT. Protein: CASIGRPGTEAFF.

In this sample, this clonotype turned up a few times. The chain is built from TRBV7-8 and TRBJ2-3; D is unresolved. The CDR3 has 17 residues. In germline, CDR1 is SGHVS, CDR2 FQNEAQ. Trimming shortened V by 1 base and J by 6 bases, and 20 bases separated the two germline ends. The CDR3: CASSLGKVASLRDTQYF. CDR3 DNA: TGTGCCAGCAGCTTAGGAAAGGTAGCATCCCTACGCGATACGCAGTATTTT.

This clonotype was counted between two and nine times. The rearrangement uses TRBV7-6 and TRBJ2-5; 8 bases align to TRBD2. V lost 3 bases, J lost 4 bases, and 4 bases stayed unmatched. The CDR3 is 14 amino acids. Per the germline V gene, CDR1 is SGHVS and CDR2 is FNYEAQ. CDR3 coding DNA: TGTGCCAGCAGCTTTGGTCTAGCGGGAGAGACCCAGTACTTC. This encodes CASSFGLAGETQYF.

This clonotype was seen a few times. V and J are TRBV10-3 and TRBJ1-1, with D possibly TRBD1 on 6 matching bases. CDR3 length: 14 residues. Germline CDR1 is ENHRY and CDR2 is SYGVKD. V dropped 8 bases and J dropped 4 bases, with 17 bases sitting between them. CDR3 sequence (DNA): TGTGCCATCGTACAGGGTGGGTCGTCCACTGAAGCTTTCTTT. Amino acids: CAIVQGGSSTEAFF.

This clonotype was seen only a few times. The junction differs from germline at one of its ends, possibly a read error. The CDR3 region has the DNA TGTGCCACCAGTGGGGGGTTGGTACTCGCCGGGGAGCTGTTTTTT. Its protein product is CATSGGLVLAGELFF. The V gene is TRBV27, the J gene TRBJ2-2; D is possibly TRBD2 (6 bases). The CDR3 runs to 15 residues. Germline V lookup: CDR1 MNHEY, CDR2 SMNVEV (reference sequence).

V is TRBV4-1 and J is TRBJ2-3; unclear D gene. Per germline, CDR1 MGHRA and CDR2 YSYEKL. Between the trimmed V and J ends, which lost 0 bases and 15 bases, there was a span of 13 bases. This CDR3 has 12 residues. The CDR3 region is CASSQDGVVRYF. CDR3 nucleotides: TGCGCCAGCAGCCAAGATGGGGTAGTCCGTTATTTT.